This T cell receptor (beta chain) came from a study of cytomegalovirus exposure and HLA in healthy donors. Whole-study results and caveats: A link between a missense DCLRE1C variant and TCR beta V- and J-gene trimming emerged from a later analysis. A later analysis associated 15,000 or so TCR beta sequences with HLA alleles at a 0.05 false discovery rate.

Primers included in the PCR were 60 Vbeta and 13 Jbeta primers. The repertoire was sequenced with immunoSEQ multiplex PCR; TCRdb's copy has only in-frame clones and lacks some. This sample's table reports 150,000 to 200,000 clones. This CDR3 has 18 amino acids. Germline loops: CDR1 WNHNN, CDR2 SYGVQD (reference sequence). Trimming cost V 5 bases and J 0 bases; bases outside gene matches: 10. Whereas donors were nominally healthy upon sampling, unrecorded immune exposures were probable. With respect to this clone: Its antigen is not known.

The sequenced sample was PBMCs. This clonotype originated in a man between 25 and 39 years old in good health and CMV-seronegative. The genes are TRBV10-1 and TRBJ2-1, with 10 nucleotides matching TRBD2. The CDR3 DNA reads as TGCGCCAGCAGTCCGGGAGACGCTAGCGGGAGCTCCTACAATGAGCAGTTCTTC. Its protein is CASSPGDASGSSYNEQFF.